These 19 T cell receptor beta chains were all obtained from the same sample, sequenced in a study of T cells after yellow fever vaccination (dated by TCRdb to the late 2010s). Read against the paper, the sample's treatment or condition label means: live attenuated yellow fever vaccine strain. The receptor library was made with 5' RACE. Sequencing took place on an Illumina HiSeq 2500. The public reads were reprocessed in TCRdb via fastp at Q25 and MiXCR, keeping in-frame beta chains. CDR3 protein sequences are deduplicated, and each keeps its most common genes and DNA. This sample comprises about 32,000 distinct CDR3 sequences, 6.5% to 8% of them detected only once. The top ten clonotypes cover approximately 23% of the sample. Sequences were derived from PBMCs, either bulk or a sorted T-cell subset (CD4+, CD8+, memory, or dextramer-sorted; not recorded which), sampled on the day of the first yellow fever vaccination. The receptors shown here come from a man aged 18 to 30 who received the YFV17D yellow fever vaccine.

This clonotype was counted ten times or more. J is TRBJ2-1 and V is TRBV5-4; 10 bases are shared with TRBD1. From germline, CDR1 is SGHNT and CDR2 YYREEE (reference sequence). V shed 5 bases and J 8 bases; nucleotides not matched to a gene: 13. The CDR3 covers 16 residues. CDR3 sequence: CASSSLSGTGVDEQFF. In nucleotides, the CDR3 is TGTGCCAGCAGTTCCCTATCCGGGACAGGGGTGGATGAGCAGTTCTTC.

In its sample, this clonotype was seen many times. The rearrangement uses TRBV5-8 and TRBJ2-7; 7 bases align to TRBD1. V shed 5 bases, J shed 2 bases, and the junction held 16 bases outside the gene matches. Germline lookup yields CDR1 SGHTS and CDR2 YDEGEE. The CDR3 has 17 amino acids. Written as DNA, the CDR3 is TGTGCCAGCAGGCAGGGGGACCTAAATCGTTTAGCCTACGAGCAGTACTTC. It yields the protein CASRQGDLNRLAYEQYF.

The chain combines TRBV5-6 with TRBJ2-7; 12 positions agree with TRBD2. The CDR3 contains 16 residues. V was clipped by 3 bases and J by 0 bases; unmatched bases: 4. From germline, CDR1 is SGHDT and CDR2 YYEEEE. The CDR3 coding sequence is TGTGCCAGCAGCTCCCTAGCGGGGGGGAGCTCCTACGAGCAGTACGTC. Translated: CASSSLAGGSSYEQYV.

V and J are TRBV5-1 and TRBJ1-4; no clear D. CDR3 length equals 16 residues. Germline V lookup: CDR1 SGHRS, CDR2 YFSETQ. The ends were cut back, 4 bases at V and 7 bases at J, with 20 bases in the middle. The CDR3: CASSRTGPGEGEKLFF. CDR3 nucleotide sequence: TGCGCCAGCAGCCGTACTGGTCCCGGCGAAGGTGAAAAACTGTTTTTT.

This clonotype was recorded at least ten times. V usage is TRBV7-6 and J usage is TRBJ2-3; the match to TRBD2 covers 14 bases. The trim removed 5 bases at V and 7 bases at J, leaving 8 bases unmatched. This CDR3 has 16 residues. Per the germline V gene, CDR1 is SGHVS and CDR2 is FNYEAQ. CDR3 sequence: CASSPGTSGGPNTQYF. For the CDR3, the DNA is TGTGCCAGCAGCCCCGGGACTAGCGGGGGCCCCAATACGCAGTATTTT.

Notes on this clonotype: This may be a read error: a much more frequent sequence differs by one nucleotide. J is TRBJ1-3 and V is TRBV20-1, with D hard to call. This CDR3 contains 13 residues. Germline CDR1 reads DFQATT; CDR2 reads SNEGSKA (reference sequence). CDR3 sequence reads: CRVLSQAGNTIYF. The DNA for the CDR3 is TGCAGAGTTTTATCCCAAGCTGGAAACACCATATATTTT.

This clonotype appeared a few times. The chain recombines TRBV18 with TRBJ2-4, with TRBD2 identical over 8 bases. CDR3 length: 18 amino acids. J gave up 0 bases and V 1 base, and 8 bases lay outside the gene matches. Germline values: CDR1 KGHSH, CDR2 LQKENI. CDR3 sequence reads: CASSPQARGGRAKNIQYF. The CDR3 DNA follows: TGTGCCAGCTCACCACAAGCCCGGGGGGGCCGAGCCAAAAACATTCAGTACTTC.

This clonotype was counted a few times. The gene calls are TRBV3-1 and TRBJ1-1; D gene ambiguous. Per the germline V gene, CDR1 is LGHDT and CDR2 is YNNKEL (reference sequence). Trimming pared 5 bases from V and 0 bases from J, leaving 10 bases between. The CDR3 is 14 amino acids. The CDR3 loop is CASSWRGMNTEAFF. CDR3 bases: TGTGCCAGCAGCTGGCGCGGGATGAACACTGAAGCTTTCTTT.

This clonotype has a count of ten or more. This chain joins TRBV20-1 and TRBJ1-5; a possible D gene is TRBD1 (5 bases). Germline V lookup: CDR1 DFQATT, CDR2 SNEGSKA (reference sequence). V was trimmed by 2 bases and J by 8 bases, leaving 16 bases between them. CDR3 length: 14 residues. CDR3 loop: CSARKGAEGKPQHF. CDR3 nucleotides: TGCAGTGCTAGAAAAGGGGCGGAGGGGAAGCCCCAGCATTTT.

This clonotype was observed at least ten times. This chain links TRBV5-6 with TRBJ2-1; D gene unclear. Per the germline V gene, CDR1 is SGHDT and CDR2 is YYEEEE. The CDR3 spans 15 residues. V was trimmed by 0 bases and J by 1 base, leaving 8 bases between them. The CDR3 loop is CASSLAGRSYNEQFF. CDR3 coding DNA: TGTGCCAGCAGCTTGGCGGGTAGGTCCTACAATGAGCAGTTCTTC.

The sample holds many counts of this clonotype. The CDR3 nucleotides read TGTGCCAGCAGTCAAGGGCGACAGGGTTACTATGGCTACACCTTC. Translating gives CASSQGRQGYYGYTF. V is TRBV7-9 and J is TRBJ1-2; 7 nucleotides match TRBD1. V lost 6 bases and J lost 3; bases outside the gene matches: 10. The CDR3 sequence is 15 residues long. CDR1 and CDR2 from the germline V gene are SEHNR and FQNEAQ (reference sequence).

This clonotype was seen ten or more times. V gene TRBV4-2 combines with J gene TRBJ2-5, with 10 bases identical to TRBD1. The V gene end was trimmed by 1 base and the J gene end by 0 bases; junction bases not matched to a gene: 2. This CDR3 spans 16 amino acids. From germline, CDR1 is LGHNA and CDR2 YNFKEQ. The CDR3, as DNA: TGTGCCAGCAGCCAAGGGACAGGGGGTGACCAAGAGACCCAGTACTTC. Translated, it gives CASSQGTGGDQETQYF.

This clonotype showed up many times. The chain employs TRBV5-4 and TRBJ2-1; maybe TRBD2 (5 bases). Germline lookup yields CDR1 SGHNT and CDR2 YYREEE (reference sequence). Trimming took off 4 bases at V and 9 bases at J, with 14 bases between the two ends. The CDR3 is 13 residues long. The CDR3 DNA reads as TGTGCCAGCAGCGGAGACTATCCGAGTGAGCAGTTCTTC. This gives the protein CASSGDYPSEQFF.

This clonotype is labeled as medium-sized. This chain connects TRBV4-2 to TRBJ2-2, with 9 bases identical to TRBD1. Germline V gene data show CDR1 as LGHNA and CDR2 as YNFKEQ. Trimming at V came to 1 base and at J to 3 bases, leaving 0 bases not matched to a gene. The CDR3 sequence is 15 residues long. The CDR3 DNA reads as TGTGCCAGCAGCCAAGGACAGGGGGACACCGGGGAGCTGTTTTTT. This encodes CASSQGQGDTGELFF.

This clonotype was recorded a few times. The V and J genes are TRBV2 and TRBJ1-5; D is perhaps TRBD1 (5 bases). Germline V gene sequence: CDR1 SNHLY, CDR2 FYNNEI. V lost 5 bases and J lost 0, with 17 bases in between. The CDR3 contains 17 residues. The CDR3 loop reads CASSLMGLGGSNQPQHF. In nucleotides, the CDR3 is TGTGCCAGCAGTCTCATGGGGTTGGGGGGTAGCAATCAGCCCCAGCATTTT.

This clonotype was counted at least ten times. The V gene is TRBV2, the J gene TRBJ1-2; a weak D match, TRBD1 (6 bases). Germline CDR1 reads SNHLY; CDR2 reads FYNNEI. V lost 7 bases and J lost 2, with 11 bases in between. CDR3 size: 13 residues. For the CDR3, the DNA is TGTGCCAGCATACAGGGCCCCAACTATGGCTACACCTTC. Its protein is CASIQGPNYGYTF. The variable domain in full, with the rest retrieved from reference TRBV2 and TRBJ1-2, is EPEVTQTPSHQVTQMGQEVILRCVPISNHLYFYWYRQILGQKVEFLVSFYNNEISEKSEIFDDQFSVERPDGSNFTLKIRSTKLEDSAMYFCASIQGPNYGYTFGSGTRLTVV.

This clonotype has a handful of counts. The CDR3 spells CASSFTGADTQYF. CDR3 nucleotide sequence: TGTGCCAGCAGCTTCACGGGGGCAGATACGCAGTATTTT. The gene calls are TRBV11-2 and TRBJ2-3; D is possibly TRBD2 (6 bases). The germline gives CDR1 SGHAT, CDR2 FQNNGV. This CDR3 is built from 13 residues. V was pared by 3 bases and J by 4 bases, with 8 bases between.

In its sample, this clonotype was seen a few times. This chain uses TRBV7-3 with TRBJ1-2; TRBD1 matches at 7 bases. In germline, CDR1 is SGHTA, CDR2 FQGTGA. V shed 5 bases, J shed 4 bases, and the junction held 4 bases outside the gene matches. This CDR3 region has 13 residues. CDR3 bases: TGTGCCAGCAGCACCGGGACAGCCTATGGCTACACCTTC. Its translation: CASSTGTAYGYTF.

This clonotype appeared a few times. V gene TRBV4-3 combines with J gene TRBJ1-5; D is ambiguous. Germline V gene sequence: CDR1 LGHNA, CDR2 YSLEER. V dropped 0 bases and J dropped 8 bases, with 11 bases sitting between them. The CDR3 extends over 14 amino acids. This CDR3 is CASSQDQEGKPQHF. In DNA, the CDR3 is TGCGCCAGCAGCCAAGATCAGGAGGGAAAGCCCCAGCATTTT.